The 21 T cell receptor beta chains presented below share a single source sample, sequenced in a study of T cell repertoires in cytomegalovirus infection. Via MiXCR, TCRdb re-called the reads, giving one row per CDR3 protein. Among about 740,000 distinct CDR3 sequences listed, roughly 36% were seen once. What was sequenced was PBMCs. These receptors came from a human donor in good health (CMV status not recorded). Some clones in this sample may be carry-over from other donors' samples.

This chain links TRBV12-3 or TRBV12-4 with TRBJ2-5, with D perhaps TRBD1 (6 bases). The V end was cut by 8 bases, the J end by 2 bases, with 12 bases between. The CDR3 runs 13 residues. CDR3 DNA sequence: TGTGCCAGCTGGACAGTTGGTCAAGAGACCCAGTACTTC. Translation gives CASWTVGQETQYF.

This clonotype was picked up a small number of times. The chain has TRBV4-2 and TRBJ2-5, with D hard to call. The CDR3 runs to 13 residues. V was cut by 2 bases and J by 0 bases, with 4 bases left in between. The germline V gene has CDR1 LGHNA and CDR2 YNFKEQ. The CDR3 DNA follows: TGTGCCAGCAGCCAAACACACCAAGAGACCCAGTACTTC. Its protein is CASSQTHQETQYF.

The V call is TRBV7-6, the J call TRBJ1-2, with 7 bases matching TRBD1. Losses at the gene ends were 5 bases for V and 5 bases for J; bases not matched to a gene: 8. CDR3 size: 14 residues. Germline CDR1 SGHVS, CDR2 FNYEAQ. CDR3: CASSPRDSPYGYTF. The DNA for the CDR3 is TGTGCCAGCAGCCCCCGGGACAGCCCTTATGGCTACACCTTC. Filled out from reference TRBV7-6 and TRBJ1-2, the complete variable domain reads GAGVSQSPRYKVTKRGQDVALRCDPISGHVSLYWYRQALGQGPEFLTYFNYEAQQDKSGLPNDRFSAERPEGSISTLTIQRTEQRDSAMYRCASSPRDSPYGYTFGSGTRLTVV.

This chain connects TRBV29-1 to TRBJ1-4, with 7 bases identical to TRBD1. V gave up 7 bases and J gave up 7 bases; unmatched junction bases: 15. CDR1 is SQVTM, CDR2 ANQGSEA, per germline. The CDR3 has 15 residues. CDR3 sequence: CSAKGETGWSEKLFF. DNA for the CDR3: TGCAGCGCCAAGGGCGAGACAGGGTGGAGTGAAAAACTGTTTTTT.

This clonotype was detected ten times or more. This sequence joins TRBV6-6 and TRBJ1-5; 10 bases map to TRBD1. The V gene end was trimmed by 2 bases and the J gene end by 6 bases; junction bases not matched to a gene: 16. The germline V gene has CDR1 MNHNY and CDR2 SVGAGI (reference sequence). The length of the CDR3 is 19 residues. CDR3: CASSYRISPDRGLGQPQHF. As DNA, the CDR3 is TGTGCCAGCAGTTACCGTATAAGTCCTGACAGGGGGCTGGGTCAGCCCCAGCATTTT.

This clonotype was counted between two and nine times. The V call is TRBV12-3 or TRBV12-4, the J call TRBJ1-2, with D unresolved. Trimming left V 6 bases short and J 0 bases short, with 14 bases between. The CDR3 loop spans 15 amino acids. CDR3: CASSPRRLANYGYTF. The CDR3 region has the DNA TGTGCCAGCAGCCCACGCCGCCTTGCTAACTATGGCTACACCTTC.

V gene TRBV6-5 combines with J gene TRBJ2-7; a possible D gene is TRBD1 (6 bases). This CDR3 comprises 13 residues. V was shortened by 6 bases and J by 5 bases, with 14 bases between the two germline ends. Per germline, CDR1 MNHEY and CDR2 SVGAGI. The CDR3 is CASSLTGFHEQYF. In nucleotides, the CDR3 is TGTGCCAGCAGCCTCACAGGGTTTCACGAGCAGTACTTC.

A note on this clonotype: Germline and junction disagree at one end, which may indicate a read error. The chain has TRBV7-2 and TRBJ2-3; 10 nucleotides align to TRBD2. The germline V gene encodes CDR1 SGHTA and CDR2 FQGNSA. This CDR3 spans 22 amino acids. CDR3 sequence (DNA): TGTGCCAGCAGCTTTCCTCCGGGACGAGCGGGGGGGCCGGGGTTTGGCACAGATACGCAGTCTTTT. This codes for CASSFPPGRAGGPGFGTDTQSF.

This clonotype was recorded at least ten times. The CDR3 DNA follows: TGTGCCAGCAGTACATACGGCCACGGGACAGGGGCCCACGAGCAGTACTTC. It is translated as CASSTYGHGTGAHEQYF. J is TRBJ2-7 and V is TRBV28; 10 bases are shared with TRBD1. CDR1 MDHEN and CDR2 SYDVKM come from the germline V gene. The junction had 15 bases not matched to a gene; V was cut back by 5 bases and J by 5 bases. The CDR3 runs 17 residues.

In this sample, this clonotype turned up once. The chain uses TRBV20-1 and TRBJ2-2; D unclear. Germline CDR1 is DFQATT and CDR2 is SNEGSKA (reference sequence). V lost 0 bases to trimming and J lost 4 bases, with 18 bases between them. This CDR3 is 17 amino acids long. The CDR3 protein is CSARDPLGGSATGELFF. The CDR3 DNA is TGCAGTGCTAGAGACCCGCTGGGTGGGTCCGCCACCGGGGAGCTGTTTTTT.

The gene calls are TRBV15 and TRBJ1-1; D is unresolved. The V end was cut by 1 base, the J end by 2 bases, with 11 bases between. The CDR3 runs to 15 residues. In germline, CDR1 is LNHNV, CDR2 YYDKDF (reference sequence). The chain's CDR3 is CATSRGGSVNTEAFF. The CDR3 region has the DNA TGTGCCACCAGCAGAGGAGGATCAGTTAACACTGAAGCTTTCTTT.

This clonotype appeared a few times. The V gene is TRBV25-1, the J gene TRBJ1-1; 11 bases agree with TRBD1. The CDR3 consists of 15 residues. Germline CDR1 reads MGHDK; CDR2 reads SYGVNS. V dropped 5 bases and J dropped 6; count of bases not matched to a gene: 8. CDR3 bases: TGTGCCAGCAGTCCTTGGACAGGGGGCTCGGCTGAAGCTTTCTTT. It specifies CASSPWTGGSAEAFF.

The chain links TRBV19 to TRBJ1-1; 7 bases agree with TRBD1. In germline, CDR1 is LNHDA, CDR2 SQIVND (reference sequence). This CDR3 is 15 amino acids long. The trim removed 7 bases at V and 0 bases at J, leaving 8 bases unmatched. For the CDR3, the DNA is TGTGCCAGTACCCCCAAAGGGGGCATGAACACTGAAGCTTTCTTT. Its translation is CASTPKGGMNTEAFF. The full variable domain, in which reference TRBV19 and TRBJ1-1 provide the parts outside the CDR3, is DGGITQSPKYLFRKEGQNVTLSCEQNLNHDAMYWYRQDPGQGLRLIYYSQIVNDFQKGDIAEGYSVSREKKESFPLTVTSAQKNPTAFYLCASTPKGGMNTEAFFGQGTRLTVV.

The genes are TRBV3-1 and TRBJ2-2; unclear D gene. The V gene lost 8 bases and the J gene lost 6 bases, with 7 bases spanning the gap. This CDR3 comprises 11 residues. Germline CDR1 is LGHDT and CDR2 is YNNKEL (reference sequence). CDR3 nucleotide sequence: TGTGCCAGCGAAGCGCCCGGGGAGCTGTTTTTT. Translating gives CASEAPGELFF.

In this sample, this clonotype turned up many times. This chain links TRBV4-1 with TRBJ2-7, with D possibly matching TRBD1 (6 bases). The ends were cut back, 4 bases at V and 2 bases at J, with 12 bases in the middle. The CDR3 has 14 residues. Germline lookup yields CDR1 MGHRA and CDR2 YSYEKL. As DNA, the CDR3 is TGCGCCAGCAGCCCTACGACAGGCACCTACGAGCAGTACTTC. It encodes CASSPTTGTYEQYF.

Regarding this clonotype: The junction and the germline gene differ at one end; a read error may be behind it. The gene calls are TRBV5-3 and TRBJ2-7, with D possibly matching TRBD2 (6 bases). TRBV5-3 is designated an ORF whose function remains uncertain. This CDR3 spans 14 amino acids. The CDR3: CASSLRGSRFEQYF. CDR3 bases: TGTGCCAGCAGCTTGCGGGGTAGTCGGTTCGAGCAGTACTTC.

This clonotype appeared many times. This chain links TRBV7-2 with TRBJ2-7; TRBD1 agrees at 10 bases. This CDR3 has 15 amino acids. V was pared by 1 base and J by 5 bases, with 5 bases of the junction left unmatched. The V gene's germline CDR1 is SGHTA and CDR2 FQGNSA. In nucleotides, the CDR3 is TGTGCCAGCAGCTTAGGGGGGACAGGGGCCCACGAGCAGTACTTC. Amino acids: CASSLGGTGAHEQYF.

The chain is built from TRBV6-1 and TRBJ2-7; 10 nucleotides line up with TRBD2. The germline V gene encodes CDR1 MNHNS and CDR2 SASEGT. J lost 2 bases, V lost 7 bases, and 8 bases had no gene match. This CDR3 has 15 amino acids. CDR3 amino acids: CASKPSGSITYEQYF. CDR3 in DNA: TGTGCCAGCAAACCTAGCGGGAGTATTACCTACGAGCAGTACTTC.

This clonotype was recorded a few times. The chain carries TRBV7-3 and TRBJ2-1; 13 bases are shared with TRBD2. Germline CDR1 SGHTA, CDR2 FQGTGA. The CDR3 contains 16 residues. Trimming took 5 bases from V and 5 from J; bases not matched to a gene: 6. The CDR3 here is CASSQPGTSGNNEQFF. The CDR3 coding sequence is TGTGCCAGCAGCCAACCCGGGACTAGCGGGAACAATGAGCAGTTCTTC.

The chain links TRBV7-4 to TRBJ2-4; 7 bases are shared with TRBD1. V was clipped by 3 bases and J by 1 base; unmatched bases: 9. Germline CDR1 SGHVT, CDR2 SQSDAQ. CDR3 length: 17 residues. This CDR3 reads CASSFLGQAGAKNIQYF. DNA for the CDR3: TGTGCCAGCAGCTTCCTCGGACAGGCCGGGGCCAAAAACATTCAGTACTTC.

The rearrangement links TRBV20-1 to TRBJ1-2; D gene uncertain. CDR1 DFQATT and CDR2 SNEGSKA come from the germline V gene (reference sequence). The CDR3 consists of 11 residues. V was trimmed by 6 bases and J by 4 bases, leaving 9 bases between them. CDR3 coding DNA: TGCAGTGCCCGCCAAGGCTATGGCTACACCTTC. Amino acids: CSARQGYGYTF.